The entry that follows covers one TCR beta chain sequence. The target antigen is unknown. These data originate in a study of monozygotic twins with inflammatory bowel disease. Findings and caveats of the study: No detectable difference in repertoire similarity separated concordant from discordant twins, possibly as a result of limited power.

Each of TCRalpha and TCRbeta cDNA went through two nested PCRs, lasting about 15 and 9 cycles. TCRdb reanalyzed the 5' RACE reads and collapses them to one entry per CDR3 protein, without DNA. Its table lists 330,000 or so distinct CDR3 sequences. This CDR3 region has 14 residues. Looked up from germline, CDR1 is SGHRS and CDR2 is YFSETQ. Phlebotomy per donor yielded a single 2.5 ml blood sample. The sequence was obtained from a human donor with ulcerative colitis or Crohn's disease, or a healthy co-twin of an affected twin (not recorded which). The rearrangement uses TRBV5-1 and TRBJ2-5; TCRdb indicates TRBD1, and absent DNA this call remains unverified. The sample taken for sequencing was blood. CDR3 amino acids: CASSRTGGQETQYF.